This T cell receptor (beta chain) was found in a study of vaccination and CD4 T cells after COVID-19 (dated by TCRdb to between 2021 and 2022). Looking at the study overall: The convalescent cohort comprised six males and four females, including two Hispanic individuals, seven Caucasians, two Asians and one multiracial person. Post-COVID blood samples from convalescent patients were collected a median of around 110 days after diagnosis, with a range of about 30 to 170 days. In control cultures, a CEFX viral epitope pool was used as positive control, an HIV-1 Nef peptide pool was used as negative control, or no peptide was added. Each participant got two doses of either the Pfizer-BioNTech BNT162b2 vaccine (n=8) or the Moderna mRNA-1273 vaccine (n=2). At the TCR clonotype level, an earlier paper using these donors assessed memory CD4+ T cell crossreactivity between SARS-CoV-2 and common cold coronavirus spike proteins. Overlapping spike peptide pools from SARS-CoV-2 and from the common cold coronaviruses HCoV-NL63, HCoV-OC43 and HCoV-229E were used as culture stimuli. Post-vaccine blood samples were collected a median of about 72 days after the second vaccine dose, ranging from about 12 to 250 days. In some eleven COVID-19 convalescent patients and a few infection-naive healthy vaccine recipients, researchers compared the spike-specific CD4+ TCR repertoire from before mRNA vaccination with the repertoire from after. What the work shows at the level of the full study, not this receptor alone: The number of convalescent patients in the study was relatively small, and the study did not examine early timepoints following natural infection. Among the post-vaccine SARS-CoV-2-reactive clones in convalescent patients, a median approximately 90% showed up only after vaccination, which suggests vaccine-specific priming. The median count of SARS-CoV-2-reactive clonotypes went up from around 21 after infection to about 41 after vaccination, although the change was not significant. In convalescent patients, nearly all vaccine-specific clones (304 of 307) were found to be mono-reactive for SARS-CoV-2 spike rather than cross-reactive with common cold coronaviruses.

The treatment or condition label on this specimen signifies: approximately nine-day PBMC culture with coronavirus spike peptide pools or control peptides (ViraFEST assay). CD4+ T cells from unexposed donors were collected before the COVID-19 pandemic (2011-2018). To expand antigen-specific T cells with peptide pools and then pick out the expanded clonotypes through TCR sequencing, the study relied on the ViraFEST assay. Each well held around 2.1 million PBMCs cultured with 9 to 10 ug/ml peptide pools in IMDM containing around 5% human AB serum and 9 to 10 IU/ml IL-2. Half of the culture medium was replaced with fresh IL-2-containing medium on days 3 and 7. Once the cells had been in culture for roughly 10 days, the EasySep CD4+ T cell isolation kit was used to isolate CD4+ T cells by negative selection. As cell number allowed, CD4+ T cells from unexposed donors were tested for reactivity to SARS-CoV-2 S and N and to four common cold coronavirus spike pools. PBMCs were separated from whole blood using Ficoll-Paque Plus gradient centrifugation and then either used fresh or cryopreserved at -140C. Each culture condition was generally run in triplicate wells. The leukapheresis product used for the unexposed donors was purchased from a commercial source.

Compared with germline, V lacks 6 bases and J lacks 4 bases; bases without a gene match: 20. Based on the germline V gene (reference sequence), the CDR1 and CDR2 sequences are MNHEY and SMNVEV. The CDR3 runs 18 residues from the cysteine to the phenylalanine. CDR3 DNA is the only sequence kept; it has 54 bases, read in frame from the first base. Receptor amplification or capture employed PCR. At the Johns Hopkins FTIC core, DNA from the cultured CD4+ T cells underwent TCR sequencing with the Oncomine TCR Beta short-read assay. The QIAamp micro DNA kit was used to extract genomic DNA from the cultured CD4+ T cells. Oncomine TCR Beta libraries made from cultured CD4+ T cells were pooled using unique dual indexes and sequenced on an Illumina iSeq 100. The study's processing was this. Non-productive sequences were removed, and CDR3s that did not start with C, did not end with F or W, or were shorter than 7 amino acids were discarded. The MANAFEST web application was used to identify antigen-specific clonotypes by comparing peptide-stimulated wells against reference wells and other culture wells. Positive clones required FDR below 0.05, an odds ratio above 5, and productive frequency above 0.1% in at least two of three replicate wells. Cross-reactive clonotypes were defined as significantly expanded in both SARS-CoV-2 spike wells and at least one common cold coronavirus spike condition. CDR3 homology was assessed with Levenshtein distances (stringdist) and unrooted phylogenetic trees (ape) in R version 3.6.1. The raw public reads went through TCRdb reprocessing: fastp at Q25, MiXCR clone calling, in-frame beta chains kept. Entries that share a CDR3 protein sequence are merged under the most common genes and DNA. TCRdb's processing, not the authors' own work, is the source of the V and J calls. The sample profile shows thousands of distinct CDR3 sequences; about three fifths of them were found once. Together, the top ten hold around 34% of the sample.

As to this clonotype: The antigen it recognizes is unknown. Base qualities are not provided; no much larger clone lies one nucleotide away.

The chain is encoded by TRBV27 joined to TRBJ1-2, with 7 middle bases fitting TRBD1. This TCR was recovered from a human donor in good health. Sequencing input: CD4+ T cells from blood, cultured in vitro. This receptor carries the CDR3 CASSPVRDSLTRGYGYTF. DNA sequence: TGTGCCAGCAGCCCGGTCCGGGACAGCCTCACGAGGGGCTATGGCTACACCTTC.